The source of this T cell receptor (beta chain) is a study of Tregs in tolerant kidney transplant recipients. The CDR3 has 14 amino acids. Germline CDR1 and CDR2: SGDLS and YYNGEE. Trimming removed 0 bases at V and 1 base at J, with 5 bases between. Sequenced by immunoSEQ multiplex PCR; TCRdb stores in-frame clones only, minus some. Of 200,000 to 300,000 clones listed, around 82% are singletons. This chain connects TRBV9 to TRBJ1-5, with no clear D. Specimen: CD4+ T cells from blood. This sequence originates from a human donor in good health. CDR3 sequence (DNA): TGTGCCAGCAGCGTAGAAGGCAGCAATCAGCCCCAGCATTTT. Its translation is CASSVEGSNQPQHF.